This T cell receptor (beta chain) was recovered during a study of shared clonotypes between healthy human individuals. About this clone itself: This sample also contains other DNA sequences that code for the same CDR3.

CDR3 length: 15 residues. Trimming left V 4 bases short and J 0 bases short, with 11 bases between. CDR1 and CDR2 from the germline V gene are SGHRS and YFSETQ. Only in-frame clones appear in the TCRdb table, and some are missing; sequencing was by immunoSEQ multiplex PCR. The sample carries roughly 760,000 clones, around 67% recorded once. The chain uses TRBV5-1 and TRBJ2-1; weak D call: TRBD2 (5 bases). The TCR was taken from a woman between 25 and 40 years old in good health. Sequencing used memory CD4+ T cells sorted from blood. Noted subset: CD45RA-negative fraction. In nucleotides, the CDR3 is TGCGCCAGCAGCCCAGATAGCGCCTCCTACAATGAGCAGTTCTTC. Its translation: CASSPDSASYNEQFF.